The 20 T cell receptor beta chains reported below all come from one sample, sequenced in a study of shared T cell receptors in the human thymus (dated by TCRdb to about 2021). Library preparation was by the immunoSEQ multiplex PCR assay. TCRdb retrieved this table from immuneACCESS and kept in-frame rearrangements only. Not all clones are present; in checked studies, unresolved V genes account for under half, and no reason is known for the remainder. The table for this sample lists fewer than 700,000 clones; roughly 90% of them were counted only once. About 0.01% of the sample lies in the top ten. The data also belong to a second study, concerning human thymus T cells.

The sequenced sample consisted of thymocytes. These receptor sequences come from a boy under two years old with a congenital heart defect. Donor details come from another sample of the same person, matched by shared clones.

Here the CDR3 reads CASSPRLAGQETQYF. The DNA of the CDR3 is TGTGCCAGCAGTCCGCGACTAGCGGGACAAGAGACCCAGTACTTC. The chain couples TRBV27 to TRBJ2-5; 11 bases match TRBD2. This CDR3 is built from 15 residues. The V gene's germline CDR1 is MNHEY and CDR2 SMNVEV (reference sequence). V was clipped by 5 bases and J by 2 bases; unmatched bases: 4.

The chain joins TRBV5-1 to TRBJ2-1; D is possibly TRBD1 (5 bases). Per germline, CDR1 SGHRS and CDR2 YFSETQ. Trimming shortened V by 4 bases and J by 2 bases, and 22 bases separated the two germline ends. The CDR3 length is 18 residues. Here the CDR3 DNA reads TGCGCCAGCAGCCCCACGCCCAGGGAAACAGCCCCCTACAATGAGCAGTTCTTC. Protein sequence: CASSPTPRETAPYNEQFF. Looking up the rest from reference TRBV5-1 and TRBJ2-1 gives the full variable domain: KAGVTQTPRYLIKTRGQQVTLSCSPISGHRSVSWYQQTPGQGLQFLFEYFSETQRNKGNFPGRFSGRQFSNSRSEMNVSTLELGDSALYLCASSPTPRETAPYNEQFFGPGTRLTVL.

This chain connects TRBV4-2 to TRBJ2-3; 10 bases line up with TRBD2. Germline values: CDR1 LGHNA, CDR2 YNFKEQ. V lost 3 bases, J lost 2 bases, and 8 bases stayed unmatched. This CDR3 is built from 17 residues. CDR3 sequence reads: CASSHWTSGGPTDTQYF. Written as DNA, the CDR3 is TGTGCCAGCAGCCACTGGACTAGCGGAGGTCCCACAGATACGCAGTATTTT.

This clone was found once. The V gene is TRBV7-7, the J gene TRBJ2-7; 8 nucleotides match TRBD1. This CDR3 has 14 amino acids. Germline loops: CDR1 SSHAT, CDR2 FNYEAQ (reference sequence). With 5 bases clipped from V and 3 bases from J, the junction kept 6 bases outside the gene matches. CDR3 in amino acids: CASSRDRYSYEQYF. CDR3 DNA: TGTGCCAGCAGCCGGGACAGGTATAGCTACGAGCAGTACTTC.

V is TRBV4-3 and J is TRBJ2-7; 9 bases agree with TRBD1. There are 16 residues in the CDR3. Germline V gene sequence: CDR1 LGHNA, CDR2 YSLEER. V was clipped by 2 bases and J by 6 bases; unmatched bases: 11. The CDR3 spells CASSQRAGQGIGEQYF. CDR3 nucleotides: TGCGCCAGCAGCCAAAGGGCGGGACAGGGTATTGGCGAGCAGTACTTC.

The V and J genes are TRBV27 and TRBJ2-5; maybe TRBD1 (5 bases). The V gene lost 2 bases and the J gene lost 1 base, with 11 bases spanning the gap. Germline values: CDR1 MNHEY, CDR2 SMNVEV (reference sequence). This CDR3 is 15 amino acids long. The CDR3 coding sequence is TGTGCCAGCAGTTTAAAGTTGACAGTCCAAGAGACCCAGTACTTC. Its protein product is CASSLKLTVQETQYF.

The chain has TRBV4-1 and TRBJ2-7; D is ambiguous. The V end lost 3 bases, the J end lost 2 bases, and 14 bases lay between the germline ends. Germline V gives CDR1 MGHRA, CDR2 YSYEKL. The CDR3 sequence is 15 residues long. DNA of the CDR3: TGCGCCAGCAGCCATAGCTGGTCGTCTCCCTACGAGCAGTACTTC. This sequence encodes CASSHSWSSPYEQYF.

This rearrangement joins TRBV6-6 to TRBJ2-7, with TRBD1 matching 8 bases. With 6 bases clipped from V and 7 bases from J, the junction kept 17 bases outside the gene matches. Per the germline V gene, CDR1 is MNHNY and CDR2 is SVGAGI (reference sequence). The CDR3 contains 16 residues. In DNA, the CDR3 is TGTGCCAGCAGGTATACCAGACAGGGGACTCCTGGGGAGCAGTACTTC. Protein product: CASRYTRQGTPGEQYF.

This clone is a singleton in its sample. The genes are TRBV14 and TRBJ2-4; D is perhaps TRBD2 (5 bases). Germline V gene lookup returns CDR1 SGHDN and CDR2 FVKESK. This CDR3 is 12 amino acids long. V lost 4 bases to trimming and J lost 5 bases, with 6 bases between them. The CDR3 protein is CASSPGENIQYF. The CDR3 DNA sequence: TGTGCCAGCAGCCCCGGGGAAAACATTCAGTACTTC. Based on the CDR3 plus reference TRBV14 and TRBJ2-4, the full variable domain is EAGVTQFPSHSVIEKGQTVTLRCDPISGHDNLYWYRRVMGKEIKFLLHFVKESKQDESGMPNNRFLAERTGGTYSTLKVQPAELEDSGVYFCASSPGENIQYFGAGTRLSVL.

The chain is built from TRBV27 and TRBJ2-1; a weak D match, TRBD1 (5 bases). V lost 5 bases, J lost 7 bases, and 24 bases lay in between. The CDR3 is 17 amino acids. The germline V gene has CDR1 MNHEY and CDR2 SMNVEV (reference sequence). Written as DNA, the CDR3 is TGTGCCAGCAGTCCTCCGATTTACAGGAGAAAGACGAATGAGCAGTTCTTC. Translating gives CASSPPIYRRKTNEQFF.

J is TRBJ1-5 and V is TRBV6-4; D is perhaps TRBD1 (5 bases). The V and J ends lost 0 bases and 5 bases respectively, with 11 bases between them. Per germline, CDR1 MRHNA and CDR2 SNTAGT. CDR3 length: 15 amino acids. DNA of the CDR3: TGTGCCAGCAGTGACTCTACCAGGGTGGATCAGCCCCAGCATTTT. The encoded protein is CASSDSTRVDQPQHF.

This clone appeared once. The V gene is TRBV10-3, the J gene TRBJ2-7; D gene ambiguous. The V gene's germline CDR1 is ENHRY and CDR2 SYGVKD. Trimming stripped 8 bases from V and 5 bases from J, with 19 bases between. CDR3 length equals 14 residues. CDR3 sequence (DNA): TGTGCCATCGGGCCGGAACGGCCCCCCGACGAGCAGTACTTC. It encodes CAIGPERPPDEQYF.

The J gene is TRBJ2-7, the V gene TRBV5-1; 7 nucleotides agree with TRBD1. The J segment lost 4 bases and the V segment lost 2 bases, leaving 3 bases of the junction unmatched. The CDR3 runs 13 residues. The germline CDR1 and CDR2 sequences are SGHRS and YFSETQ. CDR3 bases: TGCGCCAGCAGCTTAAAGGGGGCATACGAGCAGTACTTC. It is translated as CASSLKGAYEQYF.

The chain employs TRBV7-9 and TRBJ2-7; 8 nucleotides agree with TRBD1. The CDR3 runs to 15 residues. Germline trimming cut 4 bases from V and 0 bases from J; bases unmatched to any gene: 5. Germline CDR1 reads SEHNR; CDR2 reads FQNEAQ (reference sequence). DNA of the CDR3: TGTGCCAGCAGCTGGGACAGGACCCGCTCCTACGAGCAGTACTTC. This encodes CASSWDRTRSYEQYF.

In DNA form, the CDR3 reads TGTGCCAGCAGTTCAACGGACAGGAATAACGACGTCCCCACCCAAGGGCAGTACTTC. Translating gives CASSSTDRNNDVPTQGQYF. V gene TRBV2 combines with J gene TRBJ2-7, with 7 bases lining up with TRBD1. The CDR3 covers 19 residues. Germline V gene sequence: CDR1 SNHLY, CDR2 FYNNEI. The ends lost 5 bases at V and 9 bases at J; junction bases unmatched: 28.

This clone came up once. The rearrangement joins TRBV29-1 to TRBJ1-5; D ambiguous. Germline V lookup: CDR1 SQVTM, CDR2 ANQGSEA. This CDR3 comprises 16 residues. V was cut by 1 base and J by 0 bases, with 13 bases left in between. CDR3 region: CSVEGWAPASNQPQHF. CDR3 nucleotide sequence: TGCAGCGTTGAAGGATGGGCACCGGCTAGCAATCAGCCCCAGCATTTT.

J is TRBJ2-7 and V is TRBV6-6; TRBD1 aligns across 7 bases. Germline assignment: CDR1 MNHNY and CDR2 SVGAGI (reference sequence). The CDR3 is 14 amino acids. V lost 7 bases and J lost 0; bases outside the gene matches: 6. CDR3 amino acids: CASTKGQPSYEQYF. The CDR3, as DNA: TGTGCCAGCACTAAGGGACAGCCCTCCTACGAGCAGTACTTC.

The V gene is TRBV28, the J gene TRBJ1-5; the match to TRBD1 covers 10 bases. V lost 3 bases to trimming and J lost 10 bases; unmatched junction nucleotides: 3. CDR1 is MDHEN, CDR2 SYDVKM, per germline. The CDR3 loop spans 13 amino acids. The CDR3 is CASSLDRGGPQHF. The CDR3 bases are TGTGCCAGCAGTTTGGACAGGGGGGGCCCCCAGCATTTT. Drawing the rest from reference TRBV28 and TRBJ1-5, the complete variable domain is DVKVTQSSRYLVKRTGEKVFLECVQDMDHENMFWYRQDPGLGLRLIYFSYDVKMKEKGDIPEGYSVSREKKERFSLILESASTNQTSMYLCASSLDRGGPQHFGDGTRLSIL.

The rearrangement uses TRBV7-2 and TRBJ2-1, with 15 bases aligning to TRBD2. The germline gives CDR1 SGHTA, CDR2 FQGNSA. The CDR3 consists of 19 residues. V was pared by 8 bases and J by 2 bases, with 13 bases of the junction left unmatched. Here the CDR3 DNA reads TGTGCCAGCCTTAATTGCGGACTAGCGGGAGGGGTCCCCTACAATGAGCAGTTCTTC. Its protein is CASLNCGLAGGVPYNEQFF.

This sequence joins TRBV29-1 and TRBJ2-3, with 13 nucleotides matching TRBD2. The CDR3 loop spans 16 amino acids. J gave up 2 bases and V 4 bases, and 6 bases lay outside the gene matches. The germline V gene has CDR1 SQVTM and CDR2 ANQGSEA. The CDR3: CSVGPTSGRATDTQYF. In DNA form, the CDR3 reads TGCAGCGTTGGCCCTACTAGCGGGAGGGCCACAGATACGCAGTATTTT.